This T cell receptor (beta chain) derives from a study of blood T cell repertoires in COVID-19. Study details: PBMCs, B-cell-depleted T cells, or T cells were the source of the cDNA or gDNA that made up the material.

As processed by the authors: For nucleated cells, counts were estimated from reference gene primer amplification. The table came from immunoSEQ multiplex PCR; TCRdb's copy has only in-frame clones and leaves some out. The D gene and trimming were derived from the DNA, and the V and J assignments and clone size from that table. The sample yields about 340,000 clones, around 82% seen once. This receptor was identified in a man aged 25 to 40 with active or convalescent COVID-19. Specimen: peripheral blood.

The CDR3 nucleotides read TGTGCCAGCCGTCTGGCGGGCAACACTGAAGCTTTCTTT. This codes for CASRLAGNTEAFF. The V call is TRBV12-3 or TRBV12-4, the J call TRBJ1-1; D is unresolved. The V gene lost 8 bases and the J gene lost 2 bases, with 12 bases spanning the gap. CDR3 length: 13 amino acids.